Presented here are 7 T cell receptor beta chains from one specimen sequenced in a study of cytomegalovirus exposure and HLA in healthy donors (TCRdb year 2017). The method behind the library was the immunoSEQ multiplex PCR assay. For the multiplex PCR, a mixture combining 60 forward primers for TCR Vbeta segments and 13 reverse primers for TCR Jbeta segments was used. Imported from immuneACCESS, the table was reduced by TCRdb to in-frame sequences with V and J called. These copies leave out some clones; in studies compared against another copy, an unresolved V gene accounts for under half, and the cause of the remainder is not known. The sample includes 250,000 to 350,000 clones, with roughly 89% observed a single time. The top ten constitute approximately 4.3% of the sample. The sequenced material came from PBMCs. These receptors came from a man aged 35 to 55 in good health and CMV-seropositive.

The V and J genes are TRBV29-1 and TRBJ2-2, with 13 bases lining up with TRBD2. V lost 6 bases to trimming and J lost 3 bases; unmatched junction nucleotides: 4. Germline loops: CDR1 SQVTM, CDR2 ANQGSEA. The CDR3 is made up of 15 amino acids. CDR3 sequence reads: CSVVGLAGDTGELFF. The CDR3 DNA follows: TGCAGCGTCGTAGGACTAGCGGGGGACACCGGGGAGCTGTTTTTT.

J is TRBJ1-1 and V is TRBV6-5; D is ambiguous. The CDR3 contains 10 residues. In germline, CDR1 is MNHEY, CDR2 SVGAGI. V gave up 7 bases and J gave up 4 bases, with 4 bases separating them. The CDR3 DNA reads as TGTGCCAGCATCAGCACTGAAGCTTTCTTT. Its protein product is CASISTEAFF.

The genes are TRBV7-9 and TRBJ1-1, with D hard to call. Germline CDR1 reads SEHNR; CDR2 reads FQNEAQ (reference sequence). Trimming stripped 5 bases from V and 0 bases from J, with 13 bases between. The CDR3 length is 15 residues. The CDR3 loop reads CASSNTLYLNTEAFF. The CDR3 nucleotides are TGTGCCAGCAGCAACACCCTTTACCTGAACACTGAAGCTTTCTTT.

The V call is TRBV7-6, the J call TRBJ2-1; D is undetermined. Germline V lookup: CDR1 SGHVS, CDR2 FNYEAQ. V was clipped by 5 bases and J by 7 bases, with 12 bases between them. There are 13 residues in the CDR3. CDR3 coding DNA: TGTGCCAGCAGCCGTGAGATGGTGAATGAGCAGTTCTTC. Residues: CASSREMVNEQFF.

The sample holds a few counts of this clone. The V call is TRBV6-6, the J call TRBJ2-6; possible D gene TRBD1, 5 bases. The CDR3 extends over 15 amino acids. Trimming removed 6 bases at V and 4 bases at J, with 13 bases between. CDR1 is MNHNY, CDR2 SVGAGI, per germline (reference sequence). The CDR3 loop reads CASRTPGIGANVLTF. In DNA form, the CDR3 reads TGTGCCAGCAGAACACCAGGGATCGGGGCCAACGTCCTGACTTTC.

The chain is built from TRBV7-2 and TRBJ2-3; 12 nucleotides align to TRBD1. The germline V gene has CDR1 SGHTA and CDR2 FQGNSA. The trim removed 5 bases at V and 2 bases at J, leaving 8 bases unmatched. This CDR3 is 17 amino acids long. The CDR3 protein is CASSITGTGGVTDTQYF. The CDR3 DNA reads as TGTGCCAGCAGCATAACCGGGACAGGGGGCGTCACAGATACGCAGTATTTT.

The CDR3 is CATSIRSSGSDTQYF. In DNA, the CDR3 is TGTGCCACCAGCATTCGTTCTAGCGGCTCAGATACGCAGTATTTT. V is TRBV15 and J is TRBJ2-3; 7 bases match TRBD2. The length of the CDR3 is 15 residues. After removal of 4 bases from V and 4 bases from J, the junction contained 8 bases not matched to a gene. Germline loops: CDR1 LNHNV, CDR2 YYDKDF (reference sequence).